This TCR beta chain was captured by sequencing in a study of graft-versus-host responses after intestinal transplantation. The wider study: Anti-thymocyte globulin induction, then tacrolimus and steroids for about three years, went to all recipients.

Only in-frame clones appear in the TCRdb table, and some are missing; sequencing was by immunoSEQ multiplex PCR. The table has about 82,000 clones, roughly 89% seen once; the top ten hold approximately 0.096%. The CDR3 is made up of 14 amino acids. After removal of 2 bases from V and 4 bases from J, the junction contained 3 bases not matched to a gene. CDR1 SGHDT and CDR2 YYEEEE come from the germline V gene. Turning to this clone: Its antigen is currently unknown.

This specimen was unstimulated CD4+ T cells sorted from spleen or lymph node cells, taken before intestinal transplant. This rearrangement joins TRBV5-6 to TRBJ1-2; 9 positions match TRBD1. The sequence was collected from a human donor who received an intestinal transplant. This CDR3 reads CASSFGQGPYGYTF. CDR3 coding DNA: TGTGCCAGCAGCTTCGGACAGGGGCCCTATGGCTACACCTTC.